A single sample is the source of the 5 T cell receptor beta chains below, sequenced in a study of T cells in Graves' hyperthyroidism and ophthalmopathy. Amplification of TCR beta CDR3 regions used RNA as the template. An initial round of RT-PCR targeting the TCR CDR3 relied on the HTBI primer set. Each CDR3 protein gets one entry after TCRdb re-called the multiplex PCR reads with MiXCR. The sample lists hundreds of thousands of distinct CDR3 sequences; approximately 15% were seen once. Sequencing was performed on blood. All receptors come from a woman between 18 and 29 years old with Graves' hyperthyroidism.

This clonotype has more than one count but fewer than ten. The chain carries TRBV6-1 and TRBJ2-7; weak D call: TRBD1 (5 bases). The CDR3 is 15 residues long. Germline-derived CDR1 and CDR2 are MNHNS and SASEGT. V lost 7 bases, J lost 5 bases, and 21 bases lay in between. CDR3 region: CASTTRGQLFDEQYF. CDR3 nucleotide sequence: TGTGCCAGCACCACTCGCGGACAACTGTTTGACGAGCAGTACTTC.

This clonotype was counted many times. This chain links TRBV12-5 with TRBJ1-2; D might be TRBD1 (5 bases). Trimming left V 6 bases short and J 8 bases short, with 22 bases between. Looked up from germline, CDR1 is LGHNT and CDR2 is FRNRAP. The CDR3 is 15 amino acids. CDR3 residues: CASGASGGQGKGYTF. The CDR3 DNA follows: TGTGCTAGTGGGGCCAGTGGTGGGCAGGGAAAAGGCTACACCTTC.

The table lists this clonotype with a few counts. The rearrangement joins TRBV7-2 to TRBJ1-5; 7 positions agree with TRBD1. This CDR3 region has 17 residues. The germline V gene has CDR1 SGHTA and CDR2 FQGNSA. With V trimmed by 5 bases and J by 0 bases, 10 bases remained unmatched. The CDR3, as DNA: TGTGCCAGCAGCCCGGATGGGACAGCTTATAGCAATCAGCCCCAGCATTTT. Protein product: CASSPDGTAYSNQPQHF.

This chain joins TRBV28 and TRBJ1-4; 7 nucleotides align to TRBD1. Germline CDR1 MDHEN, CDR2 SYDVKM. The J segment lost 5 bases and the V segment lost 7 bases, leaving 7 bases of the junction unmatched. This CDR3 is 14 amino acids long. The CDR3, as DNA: TGTGCCAGCACCCCGGACAGGCTGAATGAAAAACTGTTTTTT. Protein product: CASTPDRLNEKLFF. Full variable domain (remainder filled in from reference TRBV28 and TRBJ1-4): DVKVTQSSRYLVKRTGEKVFLECVQDMDHENMFWYRQDPGLGLRLIYFSYDVKMKEKGDIPEGYSVSREKKERFSLILESASTNQTSMYLCASTPDRLNEKLFFGSGTQLSVL.

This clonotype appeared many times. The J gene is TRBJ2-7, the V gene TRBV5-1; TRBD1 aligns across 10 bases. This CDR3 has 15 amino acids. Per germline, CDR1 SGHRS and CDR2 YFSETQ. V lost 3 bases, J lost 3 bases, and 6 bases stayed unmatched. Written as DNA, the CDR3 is TGCGCCAGCAGCTGGACAGGGGGGATGGACTACGAGCAGTACTTC. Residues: CASSWTGGMDYEQYF. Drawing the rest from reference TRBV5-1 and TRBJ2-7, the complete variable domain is KAGVTQTPRYLIKTRGQQVTLSCSPISGHRSVSWYQQTPGQGLQFLFEYFSETQRNKGNFPGRFSGRQFSNSRSEMNVSTLELGDSALYLCASSWTGGMDYEQYFGPGTRLTVT.